These 29 T cell receptor beta chains were all obtained from the same sample, sequenced in a study of blood T cell repertoires in COVID-19. Measured with immunoSEQ multiplex PCR; TCRdb has only the in-frame clones, and not every one. The data hold roughly 220,000 clones, with 80% to 85% observed a single time. The sample comprised peripheral blood. The receptors shown here come from a woman of 80 years or more with COVID-19, enrolled during active disease.

The chain is built from TRBV30 and TRBJ2-7, with TRBD1 matching 7 bases. CDR1 is GTSNPN, CDR2 SVGIG, per germline (reference sequence). This CDR3 comprises 12 residues. With V trimmed by 1 base and J by 3 bases, 0 bases remained unmatched. This CDR3 reads CAWSGDSYEQYF. Written as DNA, the CDR3 is TGTGCCTGGAGTGGGGACAGCTACGAGCAGTACTTC.

This clone was counted a few times. The chain joins TRBV30 to TRBJ1-6; TRBD1 agrees at 7 bases. Germline-derived CDR1 and CDR2 are GTSNPN and SVGIG (reference sequence). V dropped 5 bases and J dropped 9; count of bases not matched to a gene: 13. The CDR3 is 15 amino acids. In DNA form, the CDR3 reads TGTGCCTGGGGACAGGATCGAACAAGGGGTTCACCCCTCCACTTT. Protein sequence: CAWGQDRTRGSPLHF.

Only a few counts were recorded for this clone. This chain links TRBV2 with TRBJ2-2; 11 positions agree with TRBD2. The CDR3 has 14 amino acids. Germline lookup yields CDR1 SNHLY and CDR2 FYNNEI. V shed 7 bases and J 5 bases; nucleotides not matched to a gene: 3. CDR3 nucleotides: TGTGCCAGCACGCGACTAGCGGGGACCGGGGAGCTGTTTTTT. Translating it yields CASTRLAGTGELFF. The full variable domain, completed using reference TRBV2 and TRBJ2-2, is EPEVTQTPSHQVTQMGQEVILRCVPISNHLYFYWYRQILGQKVEFLVSFYNNEISEKSEIFDDQFSVERPDGSNFTLKIRSTKLEDSAMYFCASTRLAGTGELFFGEGSRLTVL.

The chain is built from TRBV11-3 and TRBJ2-1; TRBD1 is a possible D gene (6 bases). V lost 5 bases, J lost 9 bases, and 8 bases lay in between. Germline V lookup: CDR1 SGHNT, CDR2 YENEEA. The CDR3 consists of 11 residues. CDR3 DNA: TGTGCCAGCAGCGGGGGCGGTGAGCAGTTCTTC. Its protein is CASSGGGEQFF. Complete variable domain (other parts from reference TRBV11-3 and TRBJ2-1): EAGVVQSPRYKIIEKKQPVAFWCNPISGHNTLYWYLQNLGQGPELLIRYENEEAVDDSQLPKDRFSAERLKGVDSTLKIQPAELGDSAVYLCASSGGGEQFFGPGTRLTVL.

V gene TRBV24-1 combines with J gene TRBJ2-1, with 9 positions matching TRBD2. The CDR3 has 15 residues. Germline values: CDR1 KGHDR, CDR2 SFDVKD. J gave up 5 bases and V 7 bases, and 8 bases lay outside the gene matches. The CDR3 reads CATRPAGLADNEQFF. DNA of the CDR3: TGTGCCACCAGACCCGCGGGACTAGCCGACAATGAGCAGTTCTTC.

V gene TRBV10-3 combines with J gene TRBJ1-2; 9 bases align to TRBD1. V was pared by 8 bases and J by 3 bases, with 4 bases of the junction left unmatched. The germline V gene has CDR1 ENHRY and CDR2 SYGVKD. The CDR3 is made up of 13 amino acids. The CDR3 spells CAIGRTGDYGYTF. The CDR3 DNA reads as TGTGCCATCGGGCGGACAGGGGACTATGGCTACACCTTC.

The chain joins TRBV4-2 to TRBJ2-7; 8 bases agree with TRBD2. Looked up from germline, CDR1 is LGHNA and CDR2 is YNFKEQ. V trimming: 0 bases; J trimming: 2 bases; junction bases outside the gene matches: 3. The CDR3 loop spans 15 amino acids. CDR3 in DNA: TGTGCCAGCAGCCAAGACTACGGGAGGGCCTACGAGCAGTACTTC. Residues: CASSQDYGRAYEQYF.

The genes are TRBV3-1 (or the pseudogene TRBV3-2) and TRBJ1-2; 7 bases align to TRBD1. CDR1 and CDR2 (germline): LGHDT, YNNKEL (reference sequence). This CDR3 comprises 13 residues. The V and J ends lost 5 bases and 8 bases, in that order; junction bases with no gene match: 8. CDR3 sequence (DNA): TGTGCCAGCAGCAAGTCAGGGGGGCAAGGCTACACCTTC. It codes for CASSKSGGQGYTF.

This chain joins TRBV5-1 and TRBJ1-4; a possible D gene is TRBD1 (5 bases). Germline CDR1 is SGHRS and CDR2 is YFSETQ. V was clipped by 3 bases and J by 6 bases, with 9 bases between them. This CDR3 contains 13 residues. CDR3 protein: CASSSGQHEKLFF. In DNA, the CDR3 is TGCGCCAGCAGCTCCGGACAACATGAAAAACTGTTTTTT.

Worth noting for this clone: With a much larger clone just one base away, this may be a read error. The chain has TRBV5-4 and TRBJ2-1, with 7 bases lining up with TRBD2. After removal of 0 bases from V and 0 bases from J, the junction contained 0 bases not matched to a gene. CDR3 size: 15 residues. Germline CDR1 and CDR2: SGHNT and YYREEE (reference sequence). In DNA, the CDR3 is TGTGCCAGCAGCTTGGGCGGGAGCTCCTACAATGAGCAGTTCTTC. It translates to CASSLGGSSYNEQFF.

The rearrangement joins TRBV2 to TRBJ1-2; 7 nucleotides match TRBD1. Germline values: CDR1 SNHLY, CDR2 FYNNEI. The CDR3 runs 14 residues. J lost 4 bases, V lost 5 bases, and 7 bases had no gene match. In DNA form, the CDR3 reads TGTGCCAGCAGTAGGGAGGAGGGGGCCTATGGCTACACCTTC. Translating it yields CASSREEGAYGYTF.

This clone was counted only a few times. V usage is TRBV5-6 and J usage is TRBJ1-5, with TRBD1 as a possible D gene (5 bases). The CDR3 is 14 amino acids. CDR1 and CDR2 (germline): SGHDT, YYEEEE. V was pared by 4 bases and J by 7 bases, with 15 bases between. The CDR3 protein is CASSLVGGLQPQHF. CDR3 coding DNA: TGTGCCAGCAGCCTTGTGGGGGGACTCCAGCCCCAGCATTTT.

The chain has TRBV28 and TRBJ1-4; TRBD1 aligns across 8 bases. V lost 5 bases and J lost 10; bases outside the gene matches: 12. Per the germline V gene, CDR1 is MDHEN and CDR2 is SYDVKM. The CDR3 loop spans 15 amino acids. The CDR3 DNA reads TGTGCCAGCAGTCCGTACAGACAGGGGAAGGGAAAACTGTTTTTT. It codes for CASSPYRQGKGKLFF.

J is TRBJ1-6 and V is TRBV6-4; TRBD1 is a possible D gene (6 bases). The CDR3 runs 14 residues. The V end was cut by 6 bases, the J end by 3 bases, with 9 bases between. Germline V gene data show CDR1 as MRHNA and CDR2 as SNTAGT. This CDR3 reads CASSGQLYNSPLHF. The CDR3 DNA is TGTGCCAGCAGCGGACAGCTCTATAATTCACCCCTCCACTTT.

This sequence joins TRBV28 and TRBJ1-2, with TRBD1 matching over 8 bases. The V gene end was trimmed by 8 bases and the J gene end by 8 bases; junction bases not matched to a gene: 16. Germline V gives CDR1 MDHEN, CDR2 SYDVKM. This CDR3 is built from 15 residues. CDR3 sequence (DNA): TGTGCCAGCGAGAGCGAAGGACAGGGCTTTGGAGGCTACACCTTC. It is translated as CASESEGQGFGGYTF.

V and J are TRBV28 and TRBJ2-3; TRBD2 matches 10 bases. The CDR3 runs to 14 residues. V shed 4 bases, J shed 10 bases, and the junction held 8 bases outside the gene matches. The germline gives CDR1 MDHEN, CDR2 SYDVKM. The CDR3 sequence: CASSWLAGVKAQYF. CDR3 DNA sequence: TGTGCCAGCAGTTGGCTAGCGGGAGTTAAAGCGCAGTATTTT.

The chain combines TRBV5-4 with TRBJ2-5, with 10 bases that match TRBD2. The CDR3 spans 16 residues. The V segment lost 4 bases and the J segment 1 base; nucleotides outside the gene matches: 7. Germline assignment: CDR1 SGHNT and CDR2 YYREEE (reference sequence). CDR3 in DNA: TGTGCCAGCAGCGGATTCAGCGGGGGGGCCCAAGAGACCCAGTACTTC. Its protein is CASSGFSGGAQETQYF. Full variable domain (rest looked up from reference TRBV5-4 and TRBJ2-5): ETGVTQSPTHLIKTRGQQVTLRCSSQSGHNTVSWYQQALGQGPQFIFQYYREEENGRGNFPPRFSGLQFPNYSSELNVNALELDDSALYLCASSGFSGGAQETQYFGPGTRLLVL.

The rearrangement joins TRBV7-9 to TRBJ1-2; 8 bases line up with TRBD1. The trim removed 5 bases at V and 4 bases at J, leaving 6 bases unmatched. CDR1 SEHNR and CDR2 FQNEAQ come from the germline V gene (reference sequence). The CDR3 extends over 14 amino acids. CDR3 DNA: TGTGCCAGCAGCCCGACAGGGGCGATCTATGGCTACACCTTC. This translates into CASSPTGAIYGYTF.

This clone was seen once. J is TRBJ2-1 and V is TRBV6-2 or TRBV6-3; D unclear. Germline V CDR1 and CDR2: MNHEY, SVGEGT. The CDR3 is 16 amino acids. The V gene lost 1 base and the J gene lost 0 bases, with 10 bases spanning the gap. The CDR3 bases are TGTGCCAGCAGTTACTATCCGGCTAGCTCCTACAATGAGCAGTTCTTC. Its translation: CASSYYPASSYNEQFF.

This sequence joins TRBV2 and TRBJ2-7, with D perhaps matching TRBD1 (6 bases). Trimming took 4 bases from V and 7 from J, leaving 17 bases between them. The CDR3 has 14 residues. Germline values: CDR1 SNHLY, CDR2 FYNNEI. The CDR3 loop reads CASSVGGSVGEQYF. The CDR3 coding sequence is TGTGCCAGCAGTGTTGGGGGCTCCGTAGGGGAGCAGTACTTC.

This chain connects TRBV15 to TRBJ1-5, with D hard to call. The CDR3 spans 14 residues. Germline V gene lookup returns CDR1 LNHNV and CDR2 YYDKDF (reference sequence). V dropped 8 bases and J dropped 7 bases, with 18 bases sitting between them. The CDR3 region has the DNA TGTGCCACCTCGAGAGGAGGGATTAACCAGCCCCAGCATTTT. Its protein is CATSRGGINQPQHF.

This clone was seen a handful of times. The V call is TRBV10-3, the J call TRBJ1-5; 8 bases map to TRBD1. From germline, CDR1 is ENHRY and CDR2 SYGVKD. V was pared by 6 bases and J by 1 base, with 5 bases of the junction left unmatched. This CDR3 comprises 15 residues. CDR3 protein: CAISVGQGSNQPQHF. The DNA of the CDR3 is TGTGCCATCAGCGTCGGACAGGGCAGCAATCAGCCCCAGCATTTT.

The CDR3 nucleotides read TGTGCCAGCAGCCTAGGGGGACAGCCCTATGGCTACACCTTC. As protein: CASSLGGQPYGYTF. The chain combines TRBV7-8 with TRBJ1-2; TRBD1 matches 7 bases. The junction had 7 bases not matched to a gene; V was cut back by 5 bases and J by 4 bases. CDR3 size: 14 residues. Germline CDR1 and CDR2: SGHVS and FQNEAQ.

The rearrangement links TRBV5-1 to TRBJ1-2, with D tentatively TRBD1 (5 bases). The length of the CDR3 is 14 residues. Trimming left V 0 bases short and J 6 bases short, with 12 bases between. The germline V gene has CDR1 SGHRS and CDR2 YFSETQ. In DNA, the CDR3 is TGCGCCAGCAGCTTGGAATCCTCAGGGAATGGCTACACCTTC. Its protein product is CASSLESSGNGYTF.

The chain has TRBV6-2 or TRBV6-3 and TRBJ2-7; D is perhaps TRBD2 (5 bases). Looked up from germline, CDR1 is MNHEY and CDR2 is SVGEGT. The CDR3 spans 16 residues. V gave up 5 bases and J gave up 4 bases, with 21 bases separating them. The DNA for the CDR3 is TGTGCCAGCAGTGGGCTGGGGAGCGGCCGGCTATACGAGCAGTACTTC. Its translation is CASSGLGSGRLYEQYF.

The table lists this clone with a count of one. The rearrangement uses TRBV3-1 (or the pseudogene TRBV3-2) and TRBJ2-1, with 7 bases identical to TRBD2. Looked up from germline, CDR1 is LGHDT and CDR2 is YNNKEL (reference sequence). The CDR3 sequence is 15 residues long. After removal of 3 bases from V and 4 bases from J, the junction contained 6 bases not matched to a gene. The CDR3 DNA sequence: TGTGCCAGCAGCCAGGCCCTAGCGGCTTACAATGAGCAGTTCTTC. It is translated as CASSQALAAYNEQFF.

The chain links TRBV11-2 to TRBJ2-7; tentative D call: TRBD2 (5 bases). Germline V CDR1 and CDR2: SGHAT, FQNNGV. The CDR3 totals 16 residues. V lost 1 base and J 3 bases, leaving 16 bases between the germline ends. The CDR3 region has the DNA TGTGCCAGCAGCTTAGCTCGAGGGTTCAGTCACTACGAGCAGTACTTC. Translation gives CASSLARGFSHYEQYF.

Remarks on this clone: Other nucleotide sequences from this sample produce the same CDR3. V usage is TRBV5-1 and J usage is TRBJ1-5; 7 nucleotides match TRBD1. Germline assignment: CDR1 SGHRS and CDR2 YFSETQ. The CDR3 sequence is 14 residues long. V shed 0 bases and J 6 bases; nucleotides not matched to a gene: 3. Here the CDR3 reads CASSLGQGGQPQHF. The DNA of the CDR3 is TGCGCCAGCAGCTTGGGACAGGGAGGTCAGCCCCAGCATTTT.

This chain joins TRBV28 and TRBJ1-6; unclear D gene. Germline V gives CDR1 MDHEN, CDR2 SYDVKM. The CDR3 is 13 residues long. V gave up 5 bases and J gave up 7 bases, with 9 bases separating them. CDR3 bases: TGTGCCAGCAGTACTCCCGGGAATTCACCCCTCCACTTT. Its translation is CASSTPGNSPLHF.